This TCR beta chain is from a study of T cell repertoires in cytomegalovirus infection (dated by TCRdb to 2018 to 2020). At the level of the whole study: Because public TCR beta signatures pointed to carriage of CMV infection together with the matching HLA type, the HLA type of each donor mattered for the analysis. The full study reports these points: The ex vivo response was dominated by HLA-C-restricted CMV-specific TCR beta clonotypes, and the single most frequent clonotype in two of eight donors was supplied by these HLA-C-restricted clonotypes. In both this cohort and an independent roughly 350-donor cohort, the cumulative frequency of public TCR beta family members distinguished carriers of CMV infection plus the relevant HLA type.

The CDR3 measures 16 amino acids from cysteine to phenylalanine. CDR3 DNA only is kept here, 48 bases in frame from base 1. Cut back by 1 base and 2 bases, the V and J ends lie 12 bases apart. CDR1 and CDR2 were assigned from the germline V gene as SGHTA and FQGNSA. This clonotype has ten or more counts. Its antigen remains undetermined. Per-base qualities were not stored, and no clone one base away is much larger. Instrument on record: Illumina HiSeq 1500. TCRdb reran the public reads through fastp at Q25 and MiXCR, keeping productive beta chains. Identical CDR3 proteins give one entry, which carries the most common genes and DNA. This sample gives 310,000 or so distinct CDR3 sequences in total; about 26% of them show up just once. Of the sample, roughly 13% is held by the ten largest clones.

This sequence uses TRBV7-2 and TRBJ2-1; the D gene is possibly TRBD1 or TRBD2, with 6 bases matching each. The specimen sequenced was PBMCs. The sequence derives from a human donor in good health (CMV status not recorded). Some clones in this sample may be carry-over from other donors' samples. In nucleotide form, the sequence is TGTGCCAGCAGCTTAGATGGGGGGACAACCTACAATGAGCAGTTCTTC. It translates as CASSLDGGTTYNEQFF.